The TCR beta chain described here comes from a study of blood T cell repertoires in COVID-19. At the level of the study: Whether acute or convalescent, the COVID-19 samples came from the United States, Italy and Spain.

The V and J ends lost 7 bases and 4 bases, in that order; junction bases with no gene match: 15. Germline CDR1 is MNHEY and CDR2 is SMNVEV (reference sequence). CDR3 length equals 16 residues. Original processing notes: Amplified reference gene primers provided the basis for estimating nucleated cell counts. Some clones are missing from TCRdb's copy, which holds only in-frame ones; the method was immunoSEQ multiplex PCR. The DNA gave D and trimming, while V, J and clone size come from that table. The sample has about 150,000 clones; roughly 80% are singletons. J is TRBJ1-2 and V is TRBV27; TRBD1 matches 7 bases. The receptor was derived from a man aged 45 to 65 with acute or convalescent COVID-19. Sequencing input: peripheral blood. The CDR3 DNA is TGTGCCAGCACTCGACTTGGTGGACAGGACCCCTATGGCTACACCTTC. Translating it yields CASTRLGGQDPYGYTF.